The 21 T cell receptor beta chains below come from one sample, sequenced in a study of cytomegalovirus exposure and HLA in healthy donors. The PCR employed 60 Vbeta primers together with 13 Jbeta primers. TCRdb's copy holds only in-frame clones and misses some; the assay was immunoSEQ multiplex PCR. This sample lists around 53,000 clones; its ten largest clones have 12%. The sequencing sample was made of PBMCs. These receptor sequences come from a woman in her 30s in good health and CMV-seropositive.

The CDR3 DNA reads as TGCGCCAGCAGCCAAGGCGGGATCTCTGGAAACACCATATATTTT. It translates to CASSQGGISGNTIYF. The V call is TRBV4-1, the J call TRBJ1-3; no reliable D call. This CDR3 contains 15 residues. CDR1 and CDR2 (germline): MGHRA, YSYEKL. Trimming shortened V by 1 base and J by 0 bases, and 7 bases separated the two germline ends.

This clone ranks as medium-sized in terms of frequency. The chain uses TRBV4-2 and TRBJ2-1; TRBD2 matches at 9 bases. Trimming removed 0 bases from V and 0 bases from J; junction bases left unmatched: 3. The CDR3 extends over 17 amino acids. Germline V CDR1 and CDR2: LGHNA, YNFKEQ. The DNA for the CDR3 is TGTGCCAGCAGCCAAGATAATAGCGGGAGCTCCTACAATGAGCAGTTCTTC. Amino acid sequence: CASSQDNSGSSYNEQFF.

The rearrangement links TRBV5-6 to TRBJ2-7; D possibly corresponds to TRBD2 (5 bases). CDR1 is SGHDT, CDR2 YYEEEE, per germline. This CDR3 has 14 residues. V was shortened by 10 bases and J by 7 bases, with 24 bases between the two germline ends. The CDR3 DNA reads TGTGCCCCACCCCCCGGGATCACGGATCGAGAGCAGTACTTC. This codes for CAPPPGITDREQYF.

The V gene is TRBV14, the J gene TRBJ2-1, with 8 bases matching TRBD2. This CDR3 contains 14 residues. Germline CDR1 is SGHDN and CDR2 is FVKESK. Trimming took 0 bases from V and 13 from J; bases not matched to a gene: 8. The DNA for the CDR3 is TGTGCCAGCAGCCAAGACCGGGAGGGCCGGTTCCAGTTCTTC. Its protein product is CASSQDREGRFQFF.

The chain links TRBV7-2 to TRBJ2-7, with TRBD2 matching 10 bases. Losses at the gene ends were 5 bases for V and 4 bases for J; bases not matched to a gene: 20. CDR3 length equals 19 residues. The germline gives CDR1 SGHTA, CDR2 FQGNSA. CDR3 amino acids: CASSPLRRASGRGEYEQYF. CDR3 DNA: TGTGCCAGCAGCCCTCTCAGGCGGGCCAGCGGGAGGGGGGAATACGAGCAGTACTTC. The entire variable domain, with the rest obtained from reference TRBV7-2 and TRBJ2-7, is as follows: GAGVSQSPSNKVTEKGKDVELRCDPISGHTALYWYRQSLGQGLEFLIYFQGNSAPDKSGLPSDRFSAERTGGSVSTLTIQRTQQEDSAVYLCASSPLRRASGRGEYEQYFGPGTRLTVT.

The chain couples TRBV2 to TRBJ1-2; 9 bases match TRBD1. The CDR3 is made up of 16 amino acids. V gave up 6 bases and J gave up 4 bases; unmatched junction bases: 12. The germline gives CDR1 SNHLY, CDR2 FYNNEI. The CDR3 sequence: CASRPARGTGTYGYTF. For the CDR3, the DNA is TGTGCCAGCAGGCCAGCCCGAGGGACAGGGACCTATGGCTACACCTTC.

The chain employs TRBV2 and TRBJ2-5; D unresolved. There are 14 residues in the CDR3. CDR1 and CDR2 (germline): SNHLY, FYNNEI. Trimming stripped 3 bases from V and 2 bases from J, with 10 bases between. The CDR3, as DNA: TGTGCCAGCAGTGAGTTTAGAGGACAAGAGACCCAGTACTTC. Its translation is CASSEFRGQETQYF.

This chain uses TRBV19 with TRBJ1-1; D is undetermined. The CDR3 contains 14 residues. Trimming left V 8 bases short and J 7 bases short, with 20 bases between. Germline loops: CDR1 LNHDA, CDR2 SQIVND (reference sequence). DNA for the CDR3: TGTGCCAGTGCTGAGACCGGGAGGAGAAATGAAGCTTTCTTT. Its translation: CASAETGRRNEAFF.

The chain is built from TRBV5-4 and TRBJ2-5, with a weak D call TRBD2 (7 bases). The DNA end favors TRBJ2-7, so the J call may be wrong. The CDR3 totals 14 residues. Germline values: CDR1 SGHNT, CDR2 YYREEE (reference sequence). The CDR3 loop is CASSLEGGAYEQYF. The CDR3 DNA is TGTGCCAGCAGCTTGGAAGGGGGGGCATACGAGCAGTACTTC.

CDR3: CSARRGGEQYF. As DNA, the CDR3 is TGCAGTGCTAGGAGGGGAGGAGAGCAGTACTTC. The chain links TRBV20-1 to TRBJ2-7; maybe TRBD2 (6 bases). V lost 3 bases and J 7 bases, leaving 10 bases between the germline ends. This CDR3 is built from 11 residues. CDR1 and CDR2 from the germline V gene are DFQATT and SNEGSKA (reference sequence).

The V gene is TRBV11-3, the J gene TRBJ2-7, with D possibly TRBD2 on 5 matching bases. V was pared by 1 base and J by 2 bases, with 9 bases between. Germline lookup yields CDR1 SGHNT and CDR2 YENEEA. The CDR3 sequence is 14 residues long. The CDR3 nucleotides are TGTGCCAGCAGCTTAGCGGCCGGGACCTACGAGCAGTACTTC. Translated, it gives CASSLAAGTYEQYF. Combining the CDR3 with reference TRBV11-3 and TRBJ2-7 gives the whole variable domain EAGVVQSPRYKIIEKKQPVAFWCNPISGHNTLYWYLQNLGQGPELLIRYENEEAVDDSQLPKDRFSAERLKGVDSTLKIQPAELGDSAVYLCASSLAAGTYEQYFGPGTRLTVT.

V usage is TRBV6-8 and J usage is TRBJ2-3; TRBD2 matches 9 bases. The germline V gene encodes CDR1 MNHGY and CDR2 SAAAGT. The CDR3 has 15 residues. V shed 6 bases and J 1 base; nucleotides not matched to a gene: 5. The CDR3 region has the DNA TGTGCCAGCAGATCACTAGCGGGTTGCACAGATACGCAGTATTTT. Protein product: CASRSLAGCTDTQYF.

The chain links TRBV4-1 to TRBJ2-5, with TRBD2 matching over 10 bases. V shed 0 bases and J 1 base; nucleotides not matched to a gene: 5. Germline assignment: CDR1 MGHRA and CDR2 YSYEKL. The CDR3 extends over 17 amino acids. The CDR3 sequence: CASSQDTSGTLQETQYF. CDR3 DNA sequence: TGCGCCAGCAGCCAAGATACTAGCGGGACCCTCCAAGAGACCCAGTACTTC.

CDR3 amino acids: CASSLAGNENEQYF. DNA of the CDR3: TGTGCCAGCAGCCTCGCAGGGAATGAGAACGAGCAGTACTTC. The chain uses TRBV6-5 and TRBJ2-7; the D gene is possibly TRBD1 (5 bases). The CDR3 loop spans 14 amino acids. Between the trimmed V and J ends, which lost 6 bases and 5 bases, there was a span of 17 bases. CDR1 MNHEY and CDR2 SVGAGI come from the germline V gene.

Written as DNA, the CDR3 is TGTGCCAGCAGCTTAGTTCGGGGACTAGCGGAGACAGGGGATACGCAGTATTTT. This codes for CASSLVRGLAETGDTQYF. The chain combines TRBV7-8 with TRBJ2-3; TRBD2 agrees at 11 bases. The germline CDR1 and CDR2 sequences are SGHVS and FQNEAQ. V shed 1 base and J 6 bases; nucleotides not matched to a gene: 12. This CDR3 contains 18 residues.

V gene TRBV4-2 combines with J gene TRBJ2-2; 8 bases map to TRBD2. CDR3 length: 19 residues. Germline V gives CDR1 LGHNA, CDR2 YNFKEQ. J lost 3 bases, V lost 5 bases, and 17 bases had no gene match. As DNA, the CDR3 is TGTGCCAGCAGCTTGGCCCCCGGGGGGGCCTTTCAGGACACCGGGGAGCTGTTTTTT. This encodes CASSLAPGGAFQDTGELFF.

The CDR3 reads CASSEFAVSEQFF. The CDR3 DNA sequence: TGTGCCAGCAGTGAGTTCGCCGTCAGTGAGCAGTTCTTC. The rearrangement uses TRBV6-1 and TRBJ2-1; D is ambiguous. Germline V gene lookup returns CDR1 MNHNS and CDR2 SASEGT. The CDR3 is made up of 13 amino acids. The germline V and J ends were trimmed by 3 bases and 9 bases, with 12 bases remaining between them.

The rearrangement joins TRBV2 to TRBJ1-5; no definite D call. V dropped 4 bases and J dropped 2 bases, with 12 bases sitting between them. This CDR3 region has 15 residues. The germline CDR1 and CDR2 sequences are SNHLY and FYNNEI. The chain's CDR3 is CASSALVAGNQPQHF. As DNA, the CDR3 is TGTGCCAGCAGTGCCTTAGTGGCGGGCAATCAGCCCCAGCATTTT.

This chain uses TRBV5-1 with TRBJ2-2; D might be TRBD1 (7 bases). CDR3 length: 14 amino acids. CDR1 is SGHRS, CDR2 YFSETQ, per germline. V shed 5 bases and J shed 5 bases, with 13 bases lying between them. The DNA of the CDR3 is TGCGCCAGCAGTTGGAGGGGGCAAACCGGGGAGCTGTTTTTT. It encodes CASSWRGQTGELFF.

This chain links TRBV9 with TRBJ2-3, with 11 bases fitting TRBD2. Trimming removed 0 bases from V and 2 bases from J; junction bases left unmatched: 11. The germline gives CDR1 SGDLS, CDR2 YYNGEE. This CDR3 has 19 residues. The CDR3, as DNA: TGTGCCAGCAGCGTAGTAGATCTGCTAGCGGGGGGCCTCACAGATACGCAGTATTTT. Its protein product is CASSVVDLLAGGLTDTQYF.

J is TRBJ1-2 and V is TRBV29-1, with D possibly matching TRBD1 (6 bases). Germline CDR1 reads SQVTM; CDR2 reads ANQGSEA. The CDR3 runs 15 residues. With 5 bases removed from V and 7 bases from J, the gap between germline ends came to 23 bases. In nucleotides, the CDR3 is TGCAGCGTTCCTGACAGGTTACCTCCCGGTTCTGGCTACACCTTC. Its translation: CSVPDRLPPGSGYTF.